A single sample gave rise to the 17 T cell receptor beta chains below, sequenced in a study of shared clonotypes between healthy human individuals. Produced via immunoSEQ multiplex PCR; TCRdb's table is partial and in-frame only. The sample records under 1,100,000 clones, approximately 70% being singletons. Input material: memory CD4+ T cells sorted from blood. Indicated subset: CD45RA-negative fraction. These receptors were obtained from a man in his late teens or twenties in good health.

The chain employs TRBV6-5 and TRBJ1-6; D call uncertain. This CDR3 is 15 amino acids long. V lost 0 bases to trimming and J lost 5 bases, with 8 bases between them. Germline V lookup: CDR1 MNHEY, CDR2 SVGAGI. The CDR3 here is CASSYSRQHNSPLHF. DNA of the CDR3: TGTGCCAGCAGTTACTCGAGGCAGCATAATTCACCCCTCCACTTT.

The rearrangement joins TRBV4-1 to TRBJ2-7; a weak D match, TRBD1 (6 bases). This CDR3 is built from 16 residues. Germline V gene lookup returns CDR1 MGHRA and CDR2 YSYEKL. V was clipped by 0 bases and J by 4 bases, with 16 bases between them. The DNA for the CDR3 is TGCGCCAGCAGCCAAGAGGGCCCACAGGGTGGGTACGAGCAGTACTTC. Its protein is CASSQEGPQGGYEQYF.

The CDR3 spells CASSLEARGGNSPLHF. DNA of the CDR3: TGTGCCAGCAGCTTAGAAGCGAGGGGGGGTAATTCACCCCTCCACTTT. This sequence joins TRBV7-2 and TRBJ1-6, with D tentatively TRBD1 (6 bases). The CDR3 covers 16 residues. The germline V gene encodes CDR1 SGHTA and CDR2 FQGNSA. Trimming stripped 1 base from V and 6 bases from J, with 13 bases between.

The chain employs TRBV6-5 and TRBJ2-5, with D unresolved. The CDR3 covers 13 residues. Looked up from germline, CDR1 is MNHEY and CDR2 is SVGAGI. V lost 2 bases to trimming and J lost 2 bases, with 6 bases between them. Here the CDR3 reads CASSYGQQETQYF. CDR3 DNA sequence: TGTGCCAGCAGTTACGGGCAGCAAGAGACCCAGTACTTC.

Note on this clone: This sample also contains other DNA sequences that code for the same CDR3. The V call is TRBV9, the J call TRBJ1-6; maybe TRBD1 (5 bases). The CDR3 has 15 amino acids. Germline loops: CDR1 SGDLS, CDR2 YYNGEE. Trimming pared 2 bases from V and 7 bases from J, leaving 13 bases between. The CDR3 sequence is CASSVEGAGNSPLHF. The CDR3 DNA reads TGTGCCAGCAGCGTTGAAGGGGCAGGGAATTCACCCCTCCACTTT.

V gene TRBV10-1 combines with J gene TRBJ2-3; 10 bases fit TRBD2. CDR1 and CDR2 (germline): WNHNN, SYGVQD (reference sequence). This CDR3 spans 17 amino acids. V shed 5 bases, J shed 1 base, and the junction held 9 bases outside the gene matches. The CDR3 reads CASSPGTSVWGTDTQYF. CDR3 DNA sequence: TGCGCCAGCAGTCCCGGGACTAGCGTTTGGGGCACAGATACGCAGTATTTT.

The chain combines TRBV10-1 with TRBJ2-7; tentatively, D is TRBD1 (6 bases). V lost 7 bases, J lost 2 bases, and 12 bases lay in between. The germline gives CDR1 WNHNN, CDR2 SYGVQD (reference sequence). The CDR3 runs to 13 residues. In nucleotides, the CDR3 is TGCGCCAGCACCCGGGACAACCCCTACGAGCAGTACTTC. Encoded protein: CASTRDNPYEQYF.

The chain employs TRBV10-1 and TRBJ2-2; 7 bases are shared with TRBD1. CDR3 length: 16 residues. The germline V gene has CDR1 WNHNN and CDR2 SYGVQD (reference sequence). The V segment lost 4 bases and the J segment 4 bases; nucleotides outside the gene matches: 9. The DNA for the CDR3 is TGCGCCAGCAGTGGAGGGGGTTCAGGGGGCACCGGGGAGCTGTTTTTT. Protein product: CASSGGGSGGTGELFF.

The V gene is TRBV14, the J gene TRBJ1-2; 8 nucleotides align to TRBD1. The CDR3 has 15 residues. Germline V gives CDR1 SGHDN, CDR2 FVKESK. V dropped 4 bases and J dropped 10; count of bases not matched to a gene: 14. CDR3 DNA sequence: TGTGCCAGCAGCCTGCCGGGCAGGGGGCGACCCGTCTACACCTTC. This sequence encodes CASSLPGRGRPVYTF.

The CDR3 is CASSKVGRVAPQGVEQFF. CDR3 DNA sequence: TGTGCCAGCAGCAAAGTGGGCAGGGTAGCCCCCCAAGGGGTTGAGCAGTTCTTC. V is TRBV21-1 and J is TRBJ2-1; TRBD1 is the table's D call, not checked against the DNA. TRBV21-1 constitutes a pseudogene. This CDR3 is 18 amino acids long.

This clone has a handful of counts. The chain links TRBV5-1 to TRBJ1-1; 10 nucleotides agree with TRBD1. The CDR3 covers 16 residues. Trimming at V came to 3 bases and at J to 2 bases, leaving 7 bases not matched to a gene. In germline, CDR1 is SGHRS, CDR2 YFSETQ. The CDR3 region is CASSSRTGGKNTEAFF. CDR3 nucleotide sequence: TGCGCCAGCAGCTCAAGGACAGGGGGTAAAAACACTGAAGCTTTCTTT.

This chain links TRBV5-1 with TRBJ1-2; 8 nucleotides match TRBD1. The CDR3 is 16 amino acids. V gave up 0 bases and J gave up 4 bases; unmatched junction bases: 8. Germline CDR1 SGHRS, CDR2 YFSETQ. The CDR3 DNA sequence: TGCGCCAGCAGCTTGGACAGGGGGAGTTTTGGCTATGGCTACACCTTC. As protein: CASSLDRGSFGYGYTF.

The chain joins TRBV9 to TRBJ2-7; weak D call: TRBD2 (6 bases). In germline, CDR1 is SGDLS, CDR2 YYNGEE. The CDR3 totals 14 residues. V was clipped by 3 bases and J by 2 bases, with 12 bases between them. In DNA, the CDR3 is TGTGCCAGCAGCGAGCGGGCTCAAGCCTACGAGCAGTACTTC. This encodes CASSERAQAYEQYF.

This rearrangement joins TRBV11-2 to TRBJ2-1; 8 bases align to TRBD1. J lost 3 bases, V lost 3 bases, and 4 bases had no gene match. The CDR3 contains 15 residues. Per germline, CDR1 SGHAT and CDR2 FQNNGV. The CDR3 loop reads CASSFTGTGYNEQFF. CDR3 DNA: TGTGCCAGCAGCTTCACCGGGACAGGCTACAATGAGCAGTTCTTC.

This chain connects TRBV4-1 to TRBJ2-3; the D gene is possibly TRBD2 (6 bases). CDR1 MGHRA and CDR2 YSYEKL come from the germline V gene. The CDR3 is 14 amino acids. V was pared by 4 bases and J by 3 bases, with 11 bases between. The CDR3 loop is CASSRLEATDTQYF. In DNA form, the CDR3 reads TGCGCCAGCAGCCGACTAGAAGCAACAGATACGCAGTATTTT.

This chain's CDR3 is CATRILGEQFF. The CDR3, as DNA: TGTGCCACCAGGATCCTCGGTGAGCAGTTCTTC. The V gene is TRBV15, the J gene TRBJ2-1; D remains unclear. CDR1 LNHNV and CDR2 YYDKDF come from the germline V gene (reference sequence). Trimming cost V 6 bases and J 9 bases, with 9 bases left between them. CDR3 length equals 11 residues.

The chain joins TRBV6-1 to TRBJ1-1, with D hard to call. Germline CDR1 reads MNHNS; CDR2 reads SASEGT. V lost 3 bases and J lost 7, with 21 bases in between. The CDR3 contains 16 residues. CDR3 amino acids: CASSEMTSKGEGEAFF. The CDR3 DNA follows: TGTGCCAGCAGTGAGATGACCTCGAAGGGAGAGGGTGAAGCTTTCTTT.